The rows below give T cell receptor beta chains drawn from one sample of a study of beta chain features in type 1 diabetes. TCRdb keeps only in-frame clones here, not all; method: immunoSEQ multiplex PCR. There are roughly 330,000 clones in the sample; roughly 9.6% occur only once, and around 0.015% lies in the top ten. The specimen sequenced was naive CD4+ T cells from blood. Every receptor here comes from a woman under 40 in good health. CDR3s include the opening cysteine and the closing phenylalanine or tryptophan. D genes are given only for firm matches. Rows give clone size only sometimes, using once, few, many, or a class for an expanded clone.

CASSTPLGETQYF,TGTGCCAGCAGCACGCCACTAGGGGAGACCCAGTACTTC,TRBV5-4,few,TRBJ2-5,.
CASSQDPYREGNEQFF,TGCGCCAGCAGCCAAGATCCCTACAGGGAGGGCAATGAGCAGTTCTTC,TRBV4-3,few,TRBJ2-1,.
CASKRGETQYF,TGTGCCAGCAAGCGGGGGGAGACCCAGTACTTC,TRBV2,few,TRBJ2-5,TRBD2
CSVVRLAGTYNEQFF,TGCAGCGTTGTAAGACTAGCGGGAACATACAATGAGCAGTTCTTC,TRBV29-1,.,TRBJ2-1,TRBD2
CASRRDRTKETQYF,TGTGCCAGCAGACGGGACAGGACTAAAGAGACCCAGTACTTC,TRBV6-6,.,TRBJ2-5,TRBD1
CASSVRTSSGIRFF,TGCGCCAGCAGCGTACGGACTAGCTCGGGGATTCGGTTCTTC,TRBV4-3,few,TRBJ2-1,TRBD2
CASRMGGTYNEQFF,TGTGCCAGCAGGATGGGGGGGACCTACAATGAGCAGTTCTTC,TRBV28,.,TRBJ2-1,TRBD2
CASKVGGKYEQYF,TGTGCCAGCAAGGTGGGGGGAAAGTACGAGCAGTACTTC,TRBV28,.,TRBJ2-7,.
CASSLDRSNYGYTF,TGTGCCAGCAGCTTAGATCGGTCTAACTATGGCTACACCTTC,TRBV7-2,few,TRBJ1-2,.
CASSQRHQGLSSGANVLTF,TGTGCCAGCAGCCAGAGACATCAGGGGTTAAGCTCTGGGGCCAACGTCCTGACTTTC,TRBV4-2,few,TRBJ2-6,.
CSVRPGKQETQYF,TGCAGCGTGCGACCGGGGAAACAAGAGACCCAGTACTTC,TRBV29-1,few,TRBJ2-5,.
CASSLDGLKNTGELFF,TGTGCCAGCAGCTTGGACGGTCTTAAAAACACCGGGGAGCTGTTTTTT,TRBV5-6,.,TRBJ2-2,.
CASSLPGREGGYTF,TGTGCCAGCAGTTTACCGGGCAGGGAAGGTGGCTACACCTTC,TRBV28,.,TRBJ1-2,.
CASSEKGAGGYTF,TGTGCCAGCAGTGAAAAGGGGGCCGGCGGCTACACCTTC,TRBV25-1,.,TRBJ1-2,TRBD1
CATSRDRTENQPQHF,TGTGCCACCAGCAGAGATCGGACAGAAAATCAGCCCCAGCATTTT,TRBV15,.,TRBJ1-5,.
CAWRPGQETQYF,TGTGCCTGGAGGCCCGGGCAAGAGACCCAGTACTTC,TRBV30,.,TRBJ2-5,.
CASSPTGGVDTGELFF,TGTGCCAGCAGCCCTACAGGGGGCGTAGACACCGGGGAGCTGTTTTTT,TRBV11-3,.,TRBJ2-2,TRBD1
CASSILADTQYF,TGTGCCAGTAGTATTCTAGCCGATACGCAGTATTTT,TRBV19,.,TRBJ2-3,.
CASSLALTGGSDTQYF,TGTGCCAGCAGCTTAGCGCTAACAGGGGGCTCAGATACGCAGTATTTT,TRBV11-1,.,TRBJ2-3,TRBD1
CASRLPSSYEQYF,TGTGCCAGCAGACTCCCAAGCTCCTACGAGCAGTACTTC,TRBV28,.,TRBJ2-7,.
CSANNNYYNEQFF,TGCAGCGCTAATAATAATTACTACAATGAGCAGTTCTTC,TRBV29-1,.,TRBJ2-1,.
CATSRGGGGRGTGELFF,TGTGCCACCAGCAGGGGAGGGGGGGGGCGCGGCACCGGGGAGCTGTTTTTT,TRBV15,.,TRBJ2-2,.
CASSGGLAAYNEQFF,TGCGCCAGCAGCGGGGGACTAGCGGCCTACAATGAGCAGTTCTTC,TRBV5-1,.,TRBJ2-1,TRBD2
CASSLGRADTQYF,TGTGCCAGCAGCTTAGGCAGGGCCGATACGCAGTATTTT,TRBV11-2,.,TRBJ2-3,.